Given below is one T cell receptor (beta chain) in context. The data were obtained in a study of blood T cell repertoires in COVID-19. Germline CDR1 and CDR2: SNHLY and FYNNEI. The CDR3 is 16 amino acids. Trimming took 7 bases from V and 2 from J; bases not matched to a gene: 9. Data came from immunoSEQ multiplex PCR; TCRdb stores just in-frame clones and leaves some out. The sample has under 250,000 clones, around 82% seen once. Source material: peripheral blood. The chain links TRBV2 to TRBJ1-5, with 9 bases lining up with TRBD1. The source of this sequence is a man aged 50-59 years with active or convalescent COVID-19. The CDR3 reads CASKQGALSGNQPQHF. DNA for the CDR3: TGTGCCAGCAAACAGGGGGCTCTATCTGGCAATCAGCCCCAGCATTTT.